These 6 T cell receptor beta chains came from one sample sequenced in a study of T cells in Graves' hyperthyroidism and ophthalmopathy. Researchers amplified the TCR beta CDR3 regions from RNA transcripts. RT-PCR in the first round (using the HTBI primer set) targeted the TCR CDR3. Each CDR3 protein gets one entry after TCRdb re-called the multiplex PCR reads with MiXCR. The data contain 350,000 to 400,000 distinct CDR3 sequences, 15% to 20% of them singletons. The specimen sequenced was blood. The receptors were sampled from a man younger than 35 with Graves' ophthalmopathy.

This clonotype was picked up a small number of times. The rearrangement links TRBV25-1 to TRBJ2-7; no definite D call. This CDR3 has 11 amino acids. CDR1 is MGHDK, CDR2 SYGVNS, per germline. V lost 1 base to trimming and J lost 6 bases, with 4 bases between them. This CDR3 is CASSEWAEQYF. CDR3 coding DNA: TGTGCCAGCAGTGAATGGGCCGAGCAGTACTTC.

This clonotype appeared many times. The rearrangement uses TRBV29-1 and TRBJ1-1; D perhaps matches TRBD1 (5 bases). V lost 3 bases to trimming and J lost 3 bases, with 11 bases between them. CDR3 length: 13 residues. Germline values: CDR1 SQVTM, CDR2 ANQGSEA. CDR3 sequence reads: CSVEEGIDTEAFF. For the CDR3, the DNA is TGCAGCGTTGAGGAGGGGATCGACACTGAAGCTTTCTTT.

This clonotype has a count of ten or more. This sequence joins TRBV7-9 and TRBJ2-5; TRBD1 aligns across 8 bases. The V gene end was trimmed by 0 bases and the J gene end by 4 bases; junction bases not matched to a gene: 4. The CDR3 runs 15 residues. Looked up from germline, CDR1 is SEHNR and CDR2 is FQNEAQ (reference sequence). CDR3 loop: CASSLAQGARETQYF. In nucleotides, the CDR3 is TGTGCCAGCAGCTTAGCCCAGGGGGCGAGAGAGACCCAGTACTTC.

This clonotype was counted between two and nine times. This chain joins TRBV5-1 and TRBJ2-5, with a weak D call TRBD2 (6 bases). Germline-derived CDR1 and CDR2 are SGHRS and YFSETQ. With 2 bases removed from V and 1 base from J, the gap between germline ends came to 12 bases. The length of the CDR3 is 15 residues. This CDR3 is CASSLTGALQETQYF. The CDR3 nucleotides read TGCGCCAGCAGCTTAACGGGAGCCCTCCAAGAGACCCAGTACTTC.

In its sample, this clonotype was seen many times. The V gene is TRBV11-2, the J gene TRBJ2-7; D could derive from TRBD1 or TRBD2 (5 bases each). Per the germline V gene, CDR1 is SGHAT and CDR2 is FQNNGV. The CDR3 extends over 17 amino acids. Trimming left V 5 bases short and J 0 bases short, with 20 bases between. The CDR3 region is CASSPVRWAGSSYEQYF. CDR3 bases: TGTGCCAGCAGCCCCGTGAGGTGGGCAGGGAGCTCCTACGAGCAGTACTTC.

This clonotype was observed at least ten times. The chain links TRBV5-1 to TRBJ2-3; D perhaps matches TRBD2 (5 bases). Germline V CDR1 and CDR2: SGHRS, YFSETQ. V lost 2 bases and J lost 3, with 7 bases in between. This CDR3 is 13 amino acids long. CDR3: CASSLLETDTQYF. CDR3 nucleotide sequence: TGCGCCAGCAGCTTACTAGAAACAGATACGCAGTATTTT. Full variable domain (remainder filled in from reference TRBV5-1 and TRBJ2-3): KAGVTQTPRYLIKTRGQQVTLSCSPISGHRSVSWYQQTPGQGLQFLFEYFSETQRNKGNFPGRFSGRQFSNSRSEMNVSTLELGDSALYLCASSLLETDTQYFGPGTRLTVL.